Listed below are T cell receptor beta chains from one sample, sequenced in a study of CD8 T cells in ankylosing spondylitis. TCRdb passed the 5' RACE reads through MiXCR, listing each CDR3 protein once. Among around 32,000 distinct CDR3 sequences listed, 7.2% were seen once. Specimen: blood, either unsorted or a sorted T cell fraction (not recorded which). All receptors derive from a male donor with ankylosing spondylitis or in good health (not recorded which). Each CDR3 is given with its conserved first and last residue. The D gene is left open where the match is weak. A row's size may be missing; if present it is once, few, many or a size class.

D	size	V	J	CDR3	DNA
TRBD2	many	TRBV3-1	TRBJ2-1	CASSQVIAGGEQFF	TGTGCCAGCAGCCAAGTGATAGCGGGAGGTGAGCAGTTCTTC
TRBD2	many	TRBV6-5	TRBJ2-7	CASSYSLRESYEQYF	TGTGCCAGCAGTTACTCGTTGCGGGAGTCCTACGAGCAGTACTTC
-	many	TRBV12-3/TRBV12-4	TRBJ1-4	CASSTGTNNEKLFF	TGTGCCAGCAGTACCGGGACGAATAATGAAAAACTGTTTTTT
TRBD1	many	TRBV28	TRBJ2-7	CASRSTGLEQYF	TGTGCCAGCAGATCGACAGGGCTCGAGCAGTACTTC
-	-	TRBV7-9	TRBJ2-2	CASSPWAGAQTGELFF	TGTGCCAGCAGCCCCTGGGCGGGGGCGCAGACCGGGGAGCTGTTTTTT
-	-	TRBV7-6	TRBJ2-2	CASSLGAGADTGELFF	TGTGCCAGCAGCTTAGGGGCGGGGGCTGACACCGGGGAGCTGTTTTTT
TRBD2	many	TRBV28	TRBJ2-1	CASSFSTSGRNEQFF	TGTGCCAGCAGTTTCTCGACTAGCGGGAGAAATGAGCAGTTCTTC
TRBD1	many	TRBV7-3	TRBJ1-2	CASSLGTGGGPYGYTF	TGTGCCAGCAGCTTAGGGACAGGGGGCGGACCCTATGGCTACACCTTC
-	many	TRBV5-1	TRBJ2-2	CASSSPGTMGTGELFF	TGCGCCAGCAGCTCCCCGGGTACCATGGGGACCGGGGAGCTGTTTTTT
-	medium-sized	TRBV12-3/TRBV12-4	TRBJ2-1	CASSPRRRYNEQFF	TGTGCCAGCAGTCCCAGGAGGCGGTACAATGAGCAGTTCTTC
-	many	TRBV20-1	TRBJ2-2	CSARDRNTGELFF	TGCAGTGCTAGAGATCGAAACACCGGGGAGCTGTTTTTT
-	many	TRBV5-1	TRBJ1-4	CASSTLPKDDEKLFF	TGCGCCAGCAGCACACTCCCTAAGGACGATGAAAAACTGTTTTTT
TRBD2	many	TRBV5-1	TRBJ2-1	CASSLVPGGSSYNEQFF	TGCGCCAGCAGCTTGGTCCCGGGAGGCTCCTCCTACAATGAGCAGTTCTTC
-	many	TRBV5-1	TRBJ2-1	CASSLLVNSGPHNEQFF	TGCGCCAGCAGCTTGTTAGTAAATTCGGGGCCACACAATGAGCAGTTCTTC
-	many	TRBV7-3	TRBJ2-1	CASSPAGQNEQFF	TGTGCCAGCAGCCCCGCAGGGCAGAATGAGCAGTTCTTC
TRBD1	many	TRBV29-1	TRBJ2-7	CSVAVDRGPYEQYF	TGCAGCGTTGCGGTCGACAGGGGCCCCTACGAGCAGTACTTC
-	few	TRBV6-5	TRBJ2-7	CASSYSKAGGYEQYF	TGTGCCAGCAGTTACTCGAAGGCCGGGGGTTACGAGCAGTACTTC
-	many	TRBV28	TRBJ2-1	CASSLRSASSMLSYNEQFF	TGTGCCAGCAGTTTACGATCGGCGTCTAGCATGCTGTCCTACAATGAGCAGTTCTTC
TRBD1	medium-sized	TRBV12-3/TRBV12-4	TRBJ1-1	CASSPRRTGGFLTEAFF	TGTGCCAGCAGTCCCCGCCGGACAGGGGGTTTCCTTACTGAAGCTTTCTTT
TRBD1	many	TRBV7-9	TRBJ2-7	CASSPPGQSAYEQYF	TGTGCCAGCAGCCCACCGGGACAGTCAGCCTACGAGCAGTACTTC